Each of the 14 T cell receptor beta chains below was sequenced from the same sample in a study of identifying expanded T cells in peripheral blood. Clones were read by immunoSEQ multiplex PCR, and TCRdb kept only the in-frame ones, dropping some. This sample carries around 82,000 clones, about four fifths of them seen once, and the ten largest clones take roughly 21%. The material sequenced was blood. The receptors originated from a person aged 18 to 70 in good health.

The V and J genes are TRBV6-6 and TRBJ2-7; TRBD2 aligns across 8 bases. The CDR3 loop spans 13 amino acids. The trim removed 7 bases at V and 4 bases at J, leaving 6 bases unmatched. Looked up from germline, CDR1 is MNHNY and CDR2 is SVGAGI (reference sequence). The CDR3 nucleotides read TGTGCCAGCACGATTAGCGGGACGTACGAGCAGTACTTC. Amino acids: CASTISGTYEQYF.

V usage is TRBV28 and J usage is TRBJ2-1; D unresolved. Per the germline V gene, CDR1 is MDHEN and CDR2 is SYDVKM. The CDR3 spans 16 residues. V lost 5 bases, J lost 7 bases, and 21 bases lay in between. CDR3 DNA sequence: TGTGCCAGCAGTCCGTATACAGTTCCCCCAGGAAATGAGCAGTTCTTC. It translates to CASSPYTVPPGNEQFF.

The DNA of the CDR3 is TGCGCCAGCAGCCAAGGGAAGGGCCTGAACACCGGGGAGCTGTTTTTT. This codes for CASSQGKGLNTGELFF. This chain uses TRBV4-3 with TRBJ2-2; D gene ambiguous. The V and J ends lost 1 base and 1 base respectively, with 10 bases between them. This CDR3 contains 16 residues. Germline V gene data show CDR1 as LGHNA and CDR2 as YSLEER.

The V call is TRBV28, the J call TRBJ1-2, with a weak D call TRBD1 (5 bases). V shed 6 bases and J shed 4 bases, with 15 bases lying between them. CDR1 is MDHEN and CDR2 is SYDVKM in the germline V gene. The CDR3 consists of 14 residues. CDR3 DNA: TGTGCCAGCAGCGATAGTACAGGACTCTATGGCTACACCTTC. This gives the protein CASSDSTGLYGYTF.

The DNA for the CDR3 is TGTGCCAGCAGTTTGGGCAGGGAAGTTATCGAGCAGTACTTC. It yields the protein CASSLGREVIEQYF. The rearrangement joins TRBV27 to TRBJ2-7; perhaps TRBD1 as D (5 bases). This CDR3 spans 14 amino acids. Trimming took 3 bases from V and 6 from J, leaving 15 bases between them. The germline V gene encodes CDR1 MNHEY and CDR2 SMNVEV (reference sequence).

The rearrangement links TRBV7-2 to TRBJ2-7; no reliable D call. V gave up 5 bases and J gave up 0 bases, with 8 bases separating them. This CDR3 comprises 13 residues. Per germline, CDR1 SGHTA and CDR2 FQGNSA. The CDR3 is CASSQPGSYEQYF. The CDR3 DNA sequence: TGTGCCAGCAGCCAGCCCGGCTCCTACGAGCAGTACTTC.

The chain recombines TRBV4-1 with TRBJ1-1; D unresolved. This CDR3 has 13 amino acids. Trimming pared 5 bases from V and 1 base from J, leaving 8 bases between. Germline CDR1 and CDR2: MGHRA and YSYEKL. The CDR3 here is CASSSSENTEAFF. CDR3 bases: TGCGCCAGCAGCTCTTCTGAGAACACTGAAGCTTTCTTT.

This sequence joins TRBV15 and TRBJ2-7; 9 bases agree with TRBD1. CDR1 is LNHNV, CDR2 YYDKDF, per germline (reference sequence). This CDR3 is built from 16 residues. V lost 4 bases and J lost 2; bases outside the gene matches: 9. The CDR3 loop is CATSTYRDRVTYEQYF. CDR3 bases: TGTGCCACCAGCACATACCGGGACAGGGTCACCTACGAGCAGTACTTC.

The V call is TRBV5-1, the J call TRBJ2-7; D gene unclear. CDR1 is SGHRS and CDR2 is YFSETQ in the germline V gene. The V and J ends lost 4 bases and 0 bases respectively, with 14 bases between them. The CDR3 sequence is 15 residues long. This CDR3 reads CASSDLDGSSYEQYF. CDR3 nucleotide sequence: TGCGCCAGCAGCGATTTGGACGGAAGCTCCTACGAGCAGTACTTC.

V usage is TRBV18 and J usage is TRBJ1-4, with a tentative D call TRBD1 (5 bases). The V and J ends lost 3 bases and 0 bases respectively, with 17 bases between them. The CDR3 covers 18 residues. Germline V lookup: CDR1 KGHSH, CDR2 LQKENI. In DNA form, the CDR3 reads TGTGCCAGCTCACCGGAGGGGAGGGGCCTTGCAACTAATGAAAAACTGTTTTTT. As protein: CASSPEGRGLATNEKLFF.

This chain joins TRBV6-4 and TRBJ2-3; TRBD2 might be the D (6 bases). CDR3 size: 15 residues. CDR1 and CDR2 (germline): MRHNA, SNTAGT. The V end was cut by 6 bases, the J end by 0 bases, with 13 bases between. CDR3 sequence (DNA): TGTGCCAGCAGCGCGGGTAGCGGAAGCACAGATACGCAGTATTTT. Residues: CASSAGSGSTDTQYF.

The V gene is TRBV29-1, the J gene TRBJ1-4; TRBD1 is a possible D gene (5 bases). Looked up from germline, CDR1 is SQVTM and CDR2 is ANQGSEA. This CDR3 is 15 amino acids long. V lost 7 bases, J lost 2 bases, and 17 bases lay in between. Written as DNA, the CDR3 is TGCAGCGCCTCCGGGCCTGGGACTACTAATGAAAAACTGTTTTTT. It encodes CSASGPGTTNEKLFF.

The chain is built from TRBV9 and TRBJ2-2; 10 nucleotides match TRBD2. The CDR3 spans 16 residues. Germline V CDR1 and CDR2: SGDLS, YYNGEE. V dropped 0 bases and J dropped 4; count of bases not matched to a gene: 3. The DNA of the CDR3 is TGTGCCAGCAGCGTAGCAAGCGGGAGGGCCACCGGGGAGCTGTTTTTT. Translated: CASSVASGRATGELFF. Drawing the rest from reference TRBV9 and TRBJ2-2, the complete variable domain is DSGVTQTPKHLITATGQRVTLRCSPRSGDLSVYWYQQSLDQGLQFLIQYYNGEERAKGNILERFSAQQFPDLHSELNLSSLELGDSALYFCASSVASGRATGELFFGEGSRLTVL.

The chain employs TRBV28 and TRBJ2-7; TRBD2 matches 7 bases. The junction had 11 bases not matched to a gene; V was cut back by 3 bases and J by 0 bases. The V gene's germline CDR1 is MDHEN and CDR2 SYDVKM. The CDR3 runs 17 residues. This CDR3 is CASSFSPRDYTSYEQYF. The CDR3 bases are TGTGCCAGCAGTTTTTCCCCCCGGGACTACACCTCCTACGAGCAGTACTTC.